One and the same sample provided the 28 T cell receptor beta chains below, sequenced in a study of CD8 T cells in ankylosing spondylitis. TCRdb re-called the 5' RACE reads through MiXCR, storing one row per CDR3 protein. The table has 250,000 to 350,000 distinct CDR3 sequences, approximately 20% seen once. Sequenced material: blood, either unsorted or a sorted T cell fraction (not recorded which). All receptors come from a male donor with ankylosing spondylitis or in good health (not recorded which).

This clonotype occurred once. This chain links TRBV12-3 or TRBV12-4 with TRBJ2-2, with 8 nucleotides matching TRBD1. V was pared by 0 bases and J by 1 base, with 10 bases of the junction left unmatched. There are 19 residues in the CDR3. CDR3 DNA: TGTGCCAGCAGTTTAGCGTTCGGCAGGGGGCGGGGGAACACCGGGGAGCTGTTTTTT. This codes for CASSLAFGRGRGNTGELFF.

This clonotype was observed a handful of times. The chain employs TRBV4-1 and TRBJ1-1; D perhaps matches TRBD1 (6 bases). This CDR3 comprises 17 residues. With 3 bases removed from V and 4 bases from J, the gap between germline ends came to 21 bases. Per germline, CDR1 MGHRA and CDR2 YSYEKL. The CDR3 DNA reads TGCGCCAGCAGCCATAAAGGCACAGGGATAGGGGGCACTGAAGCTTTCTTT. Protein product: CASSHKGTGIGGTEAFF.

The chain recombines TRBV12-3 or TRBV12-4 with TRBJ1-2; 12 bases map to TRBD1. This CDR3 contains 16 residues. With 5 bases clipped from V and 4 bases from J, the junction kept 8 bases outside the gene matches. The CDR3, as DNA: TGTGCCAGCAGTCCGGTCGGGACAGGGGGCTTCTATGGCTACACCTTC. Its translation is CASSPVGTGGFYGYTF.

V gene TRBV28 combines with J gene TRBJ2-2; D unclear. The V gene's germline CDR1 is MDHEN and CDR2 SYDVKM. Trimming removed 4 bases at V and 2 bases at J, with 17 bases between. The CDR3 loop spans 17 amino acids. CDR3 residues: CASSSQHAWGNTGELFF. The CDR3 region has the DNA TGTGCCAGCAGTTCGCAACACGCGTGGGGTAACACCGGGGAGCTGTTTTTT. Full variable domain (remainder filled in from reference TRBV28 and TRBJ2-2): DVKVTQSSRYLVKRTGEKVFLECVQDMDHENMFWYRQDPGLGLRLIYFSYDVKMKEKGDIPEGYSVSREKKERFSLILESASTNQTSMYLCASSSQHAWGNTGELFFGEGSRLTVL.

This clonotype was observed a handful of times. The V gene is TRBV5-1, the J gene TRBJ2-2; possibly TRBD1 for D (6 bases). This CDR3 is 16 amino acids long. V shed 2 bases and J shed 2 bases, with 13 bases lying between them. Germline V CDR1 and CDR2: SGHRS, YFSETQ. CDR3 amino acids: CASSFMGQTNTGELFF. The CDR3 nucleotides are TGCGCCAGCAGCTTCATGGGACAAACTAACACCGGGGAGCTGTTTTTT. The full variable domain, with the rest looked up from reference TRBV5-1 and TRBJ2-2, is KAGVTQTPRYLIKTRGQQVTLSCSPISGHRSVSWYQQTPGQGLQFLFEYFSETQRNKGNFPGRFSGRQFSNSRSEMNVSTLELGDSALYLCASSFMGQTNTGELFFGEGSRLTVL.

The chain employs TRBV20-1 and TRBJ2-3; D remains ambiguous. CDR1 and CDR2 (germline): DFQATT, SNEGSKA (reference sequence). V lost 1 base and J 5 bases, leaving 4 bases between the germline ends. The CDR3 length is 11 residues. CDR3 in DNA: TGCAGTGCTAGAGGGGAAGATACGCAGTATTTT. Its translation is CSARGEDTQYF.

This clonotype has more than one count but fewer than ten. The rearrangement links TRBV9 to TRBJ2-2; no firm D call. V was cut by 4 bases and J by 5 bases, with 12 bases left in between. The CDR3 covers 14 residues. CDR1 is SGDLS, CDR2 YYNGEE, per germline. CDR3 in amino acids: CASSPLSSTGELFF. The CDR3 DNA reads as TGTGCCAGCAGCCCCCTGAGTTCTACCGGGGAGCTGTTTTTT.

The chain employs TRBV9 and TRBJ1-6, with D possibly matching TRBD1 (6 bases). Trimming took 4 bases from V and 7 from J, leaving 18 bases between them. The CDR3 sequence is 16 residues long. Germline CDR1 is SGDLS and CDR2 is YYNGEE. The CDR3 nucleotides read TGTGCCAGCAGCACTGGGACACCGGAACCAAATTCACCCCTCCACTTT. The encoded protein is CASSTGTPEPNSPLHF.

V and J are TRBV12-3 or TRBV12-4 and TRBJ1-5, with D possibly matching TRBD1 (5 bases). The CDR3 covers 16 residues. V was clipped by 6 bases and J by 2 bases, with 17 bases between them. The CDR3 sequence: CASRAGAQLGNQPQHF. CDR3 sequence (DNA): TGTGCCAGCAGGGCCGGGGCCCAGTTAGGCAATCAGCCCCAGCATTTT.

This rearrangement joins TRBV20-1 to TRBJ1-2; D is uncertain. Trimming pared 6 bases from V and 8 bases from J, leaving 10 bases between. The V gene's germline CDR1 is DFQATT and CDR2 SNEGSKA (reference sequence). The CDR3 totals 10 residues. CDR3 in amino acids: CSASDGGYTF. The DNA for the CDR3 is TGCAGTGCCTCGGACGGAGGCTACACCTTC.

V and J are TRBV12-3 or TRBV12-4 and TRBJ1-1; possible D gene TRBD1, 5 bases. V lost 0 bases and J 8 bases, leaving 16 bases between the germline ends. This CDR3 has 15 amino acids. The DNA for the CDR3 is TGTGCCAGCAGTTTAGCCCCTACCGGGACGTCGGAAGCTTTCTTT. This sequence encodes CASSLAPTGTSEAFF.

This clonotype has just a few counts. This chain links TRBV6-1 with TRBJ1-1; TRBD1 is a possible D gene (5 bases). This CDR3 is built from 12 residues. The germline V and J ends were trimmed by 7 bases and 4 bases, with 10 bases remaining between them. Germline V gives CDR1 MNHNS, CDR2 SASEGT. The CDR3 DNA sequence: TGTGCCAGCAATCAGGGAGGCACTGAAGCTTTCTTT. As protein: CASNQGGTEAFF.

This clonotype was recorded a few times. This rearrangement joins TRBV20-1 to TRBJ2-7, with TRBD1 matching 9 bases. The V gene end was trimmed by 5 bases and the J gene end by 3 bases; junction bases not matched to a gene: 5. CDR3 size: 13 residues. Germline assignment: CDR1 DFQATT and CDR2 SNEGSKA (reference sequence). For the CDR3, the DNA is TGCAGTGCTGGGACAGGGTTGGGCTACGAGCAGTACGTC. Translated, it gives CSAGTGLGYEQYV.

This clonotype has only a few counts. This chain links TRBV12-3 or TRBV12-4 with TRBJ2-3; D is possibly TRBD2 (5 bases). The CDR3 length is 17 residues. Trimming removed 5 bases at V and 2 bases at J, with 20 bases between. CDR3 nucleotide sequence: TGTGCCAGCAGTCCGGGGTCCGGCGGAGGAGACACAGATACGCAGTATTTT. Its translation is CASSPGSGGGDTDTQYF.

This clonotype was seen ten or more times. The chain combines TRBV21-1 with TRBJ2-1; TRBD1 was called by the table and not checked on the DNA. TRBV21-1 is a listed pseudogene. The CDR3 sequence is 14 residues long. CDR3 nucleotide sequence: TGTGCCAGCAGGACGGGACAGGGTAGCGGTGAGCAGTTCTTC. Encoded protein: CASRTGQGSGEQFF.

There are many counts of this clonotype. CDR3 amino acids: CASSYLDISNQPQHF. The CDR3 nucleotides read TGTGCCAGCAGTTACTTGGACATTAGCAATCAGCCCCAGCATTTT. The V call is TRBV6-2 or TRBV6-3, the J call TRBJ1-5; a weak D match, TRBD1 (5 bases). CDR1 is MNHEY, CDR2 SVGEGT, per germline. This CDR3 has 15 amino acids. The V gene lost 1 base and the J gene lost 0 bases, with 7 bases spanning the gap.

Many counts were recorded for this clonotype. The rearrangement joins TRBV12-3 or TRBV12-4 to TRBJ2-3; D perhaps matches TRBD1 (6 bases). The CDR3 totals 17 residues. The germline V and J ends were trimmed by 8 bases and 0 bases, with 21 bases remaining between them. The CDR3 loop is CASRLGWGPLSTDTQYF. For the CDR3, the DNA is TGTGCCAGCCGATTAGGTTGGGGGCCCCTGAGCACAGATACGCAGTATTTT.

This sequence joins TRBV3-1 and TRBJ2-1; TRBD2 agrees at 8 bases. V lost 1 base to trimming and J lost 7 bases; unmatched junction nucleotides: 6. The CDR3 consists of 15 residues. Germline V CDR1 and CDR2: LGHDT, YNNKEL (reference sequence). CDR3 residues: CASSQAGTRANEQFF. CDR3 DNA sequence: TGTGCCAGCAGCCAAGCCGGGACTAGGGCGAATGAGCAGTTCTTC.

This clonotype showed up just a few times. The CDR3 reads CASTRTARTNQETQYF. CDR3 bases: TGTGCCAGCACCAGAACCGCAAGGACTAACCAAGAGACCCAGTACTTC. The V gene is TRBV6-1, the J gene TRBJ2-5; perhaps TRBD2 as D (6 bases). V was cut by 7 bases and J by 0 bases, with 18 bases left in between. Germline V gene data show CDR1 as MNHNS and CDR2 as SASEGT. The CDR3 is made up of 16 amino acids.

V gene TRBV5-5 combines with J gene TRBJ2-2; 9 positions agree with TRBD1. The germline gives CDR1 SGHKS, CDR2 YYEKEE (reference sequence). The trim removed 0 bases at V and 2 bases at J, leaving 2 bases unmatched. This CDR3 region has 16 residues. CDR3 sequence: CASSLETGGNTGELFF. CDR3 bases: TGTGCCAGCAGCTTGGAGACAGGGGGAAACACCGGGGAGCTGTTTTTT.

The V gene is TRBV5-6, the J gene TRBJ2-5, with D perhaps matching TRBD2 (6 bases). The CDR3 extends over 14 amino acids. Germline values: CDR1 SGHDT, CDR2 YYEEEE. V lost 3 bases to trimming and J lost 3 bases, with 12 bases between them. In DNA, the CDR3 is TGTGCCAGCAGCTACGGGACTCCAAAAGAGACCCAGTACTTC. Translating it yields CASSYGTPKETQYF.

This clonotype was detected a few times. This chain uses TRBV9 with TRBJ2-1; tentative D call: TRBD2 (6 bases). The V gene's germline CDR1 is SGDLS and CDR2 YYNGEE. CDR3 size: 15 residues. V lost 0 bases, J lost 4 bases, and 11 bases lay in between. In DNA, the CDR3 is TGTGCCAGCAGCGTAGGAGCGGGCAATTACAATGAGCAGTTCTTC. Translation gives CASSVGAGNYNEQFF.

The chain combines TRBV29-1 with TRBJ1-1; no definite D call. Germline CDR1 is SQVTM and CDR2 is ANQGSEA. V was cut by 7 bases and J by 8 bases, with 8 bases left in between. The CDR3 has 9 amino acids. CDR3 residues: CSGRLEAFF. The CDR3 region has the DNA TGCAGCGGCCGGCTAGAAGCTTTCTTT.

The V and J genes are TRBV20-1 and TRBJ2-2; maybe TRBD2 (5 bases). The germline V gene encodes CDR1 DFQATT and CDR2 SNEGSKA (reference sequence). The CDR3 spans 14 residues. Trimming took off 1 base at V and 5 bases at J, with 11 bases between the two ends. The CDR3 region has the DNA TGCAGTGCTAGAGTAAATCGAGGGACCGGGGAGCTGTTTTTT. It encodes CSARVNRGTGELFF.

The CDR3 is CASRDGGRDEKLFF. Here the CDR3 DNA reads TGTGCCAGCAGGGACGGGGGGCGCGATGAAAAACTGTTTTTT. The chain employs TRBV12-3 or TRBV12-4 and TRBJ1-4, with D possibly matching TRBD1 (6 bases). There are 14 residues in the CDR3. Trimming cost V 6 bases and J 6 bases, with 14 bases left between them.

This chain joins TRBV6-1 and TRBJ2-1, with TRBD2 identical over 13 bases. From germline, CDR1 is MNHNS and CDR2 SASEGT. The CDR3 sequence is 16 residues long. Trimming removed 8 bases from V and 7 bases from J; junction bases left unmatched: 11. The CDR3 DNA follows: TGTGCCAGCGGGACCCCAGGACTAGCGGGAGCAAATGAGCAGTTCTTC. It is translated as CASGTPGLAGANEQFF.

This clonotype was seen a few times. V is TRBV21-1 and J is TRBJ2-1; TRBD2, as called in the table, went unchecked against the DNA. TRBV21-1 is recorded as a pseudogene. The CDR3 is 17 residues long. CDR3 amino acids: CASSKVSSGDSYNEQFF. The CDR3 DNA reads as TGTGCCAGCAGCAAAGTGAGTAGCGGGGACTCCTACAATGAGCAGTTCTTC.

The chain is built from TRBV12-3 or TRBV12-4 and TRBJ1-2, with 10 bases aligning to TRBD1. V shed 1 base and J 10 bases; nucleotides not matched to a gene: 3. The CDR3 is 13 residues long. The DNA for the CDR3 is TGTGCCAGCAGTTTAGGGACAGGGGGGAACTACACCTTC. Amino acid sequence: CASSLGTGGNYTF.